Here is one TCR beta chain with its context. The data derive from a study of blood T cell repertoires in COVID-19. The overall study: Samples came from the United States, Italy and Spain, spanning acute and convalescent COVID-19.

The CDR3 loop spans 16 amino acids. The trim removed 4 bases at V and 4 bases at J, leaving 11 bases unmatched. Germline V gene lookup returns CDR1 LGHNA and CDR2 YNFKEQ. In the original analysis: Reference gene primer amplification gave nucleated cell count estimates. TCRdb's copy holds only in-frame clones and misses some; the assay was immunoSEQ multiplex PCR. The V and J calls and the clone size are those of that table, but D and trimming were determined from the DNA. This table has about 120,000 clones, 70% to 90% appearing once. Sequencing input: peripheral blood. This sequence joins TRBV4-2 and TRBJ2-5, with 8 nucleotides matching TRBD2. The sequence was obtained from an elderly woman with acute or convalescent COVID-19. CDR3 residues: CASSRVGLGKGETQYF. The CDR3 DNA reads as TGTGCCAGCAGCCGGGTGGGACTAGGGAAGGGAGAGACCCAGTACTTC.